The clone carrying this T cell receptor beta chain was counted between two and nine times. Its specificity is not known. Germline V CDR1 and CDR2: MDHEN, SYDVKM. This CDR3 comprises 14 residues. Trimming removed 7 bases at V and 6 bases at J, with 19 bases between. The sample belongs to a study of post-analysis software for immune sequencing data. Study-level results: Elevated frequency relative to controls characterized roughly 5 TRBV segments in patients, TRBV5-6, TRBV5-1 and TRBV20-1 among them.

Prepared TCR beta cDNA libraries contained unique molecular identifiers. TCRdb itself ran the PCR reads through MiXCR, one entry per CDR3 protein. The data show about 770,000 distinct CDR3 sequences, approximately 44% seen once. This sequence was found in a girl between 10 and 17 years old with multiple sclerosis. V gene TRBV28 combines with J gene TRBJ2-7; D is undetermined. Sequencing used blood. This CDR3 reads CASTETLRIGEQYF. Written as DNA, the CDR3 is TGTGCCAGCACCGAGACCCTGAGGATCGGCGAGCAGTACTTC. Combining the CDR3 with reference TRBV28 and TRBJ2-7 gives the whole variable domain DVKVTQSSRYLVKRTGEKVFLECVQDMDHENMFWYRQDPGLGLRLIYFSYDVKMKEKGDIPEGYSVSREKKERFSLILESASTNQTSMYLCASTETLRIGEQYFGPGTRLTVT.